This T cell receptor (beta chain) was sequenced in a study of T cell changes during pregnancy in multiple sclerosis. V shed 7 bases and J shed 5 bases, with 17 bases lying between them. CDR3 length equals 14 residues. Germline loops: CDR1 MDHEN, CDR2 SYDVKM. Assay: immunoSEQ multiplex PCR; the TCRdb copy retains only in-frame clones and omits some. Of 65,000 to 75,000 clones detected, roughly 92% appear once; the ten largest clones hold roughly 3.3%. The sequenced sample was peripheral blood, obtained after pregnancy. The chain joins TRBV28 to TRBJ1-2, with D tentatively TRBD1 (5 bases). This sequence originates from a female donor in good health, enrolled as a control in a pregnancy study. CDR3 sequence (DNA): TGTGCCAGCACCCCTGCGGGGGGACTATATGGCTACACCTTC. Its protein product is CASTPAGGLYGYTF.